The present entry profiles one T cell receptor beta chain with its context. No antigen is known for it. The use of a sample-barcoded 5' primer and a J-beta primer mix characterized a second PCR of roughly 6 to 11 cycles. Each CDR3 protein is one row after TCRdb ran MiXCR on the 5' RACE reads. The repertoire holds about 1,400,000 distinct CDR3 sequences, with approximately 42% as singletons. This specimen comes from a study of blood T cells in healthy people across ages. General study findings and limits: CMV infection status of these donors was not known. Compared with aged donors, long-lived donors showed fewer expanded clones, suggesting selection.

Per individual sample, total RNA of at least 6 micrograms was extracted. The V and J ends lost 4 bases and 8 bases respectively, with 12 bases between them. The CDR3 extends over 12 amino acids. Per the germline V gene, CDR1 is SGHRS and CDR2 is YFSETQ. The V and J genes are TRBV5-1 and TRBJ1-2; D is possibly TRBD1 (5 bases). Sequenced input: blood. The receptor's source is a woman aged 18 to 35 in good health. CDR3 bases: TGCGCCAGCAGCCCCCTGGGGCCCGGCTACACCTTC. Its protein is CASSPLGPGYTF.